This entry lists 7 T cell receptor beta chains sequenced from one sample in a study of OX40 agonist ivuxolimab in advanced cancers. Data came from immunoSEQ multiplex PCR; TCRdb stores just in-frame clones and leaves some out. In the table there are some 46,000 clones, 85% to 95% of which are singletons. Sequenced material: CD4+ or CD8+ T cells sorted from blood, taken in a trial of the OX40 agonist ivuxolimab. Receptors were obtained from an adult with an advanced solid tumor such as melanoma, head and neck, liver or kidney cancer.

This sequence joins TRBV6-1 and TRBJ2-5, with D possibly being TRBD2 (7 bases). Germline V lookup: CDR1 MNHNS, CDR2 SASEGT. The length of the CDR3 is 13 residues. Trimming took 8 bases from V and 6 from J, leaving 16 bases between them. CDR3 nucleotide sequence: TGTGCCAGCGGGCTGGGGGGGGCCAAGACCCAGTACTTC. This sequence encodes CASGLGGAKTQYF.

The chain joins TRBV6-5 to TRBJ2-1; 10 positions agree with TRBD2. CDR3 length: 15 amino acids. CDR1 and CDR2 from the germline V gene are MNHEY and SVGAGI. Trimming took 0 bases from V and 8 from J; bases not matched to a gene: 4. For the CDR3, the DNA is TGTGCCAGCAGTTACTCCCCTAGCGGGAGCGATGAGCAGTTCTTC. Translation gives CASSYSPSGSDEQFF.

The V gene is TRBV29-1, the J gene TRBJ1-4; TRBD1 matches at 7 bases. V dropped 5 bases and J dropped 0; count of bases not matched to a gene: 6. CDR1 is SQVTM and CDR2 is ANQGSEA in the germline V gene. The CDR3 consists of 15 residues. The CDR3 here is CSVKDRFATNEKLFF. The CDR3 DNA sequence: TGCAGCGTTAAGGACAGGTTTGCAACTAATGAAAAACTGTTTTTT.

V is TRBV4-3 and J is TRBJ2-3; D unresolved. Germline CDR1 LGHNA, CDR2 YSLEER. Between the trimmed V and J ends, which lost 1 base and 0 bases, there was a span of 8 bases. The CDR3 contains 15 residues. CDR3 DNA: TGCGCCAGCAGCCAAGTCGCGACTAGCACAGATACGCAGTATTTT. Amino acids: CASSQVATSTDTQYF.

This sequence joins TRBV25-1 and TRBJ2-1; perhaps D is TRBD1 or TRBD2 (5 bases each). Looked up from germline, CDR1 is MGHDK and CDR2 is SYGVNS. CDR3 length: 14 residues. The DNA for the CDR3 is TGTGCTTACAGCCCGCCGGGACGGTGGAATGAGCAGTTCTTC. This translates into CAYSPPGRWNEQFF. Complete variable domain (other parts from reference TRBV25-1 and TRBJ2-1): EADIYQTPRYLVIGTGKKITLECSQTMGHDKMYWYQQDPGMELHLIHYSYGVNSTEKGDLSSESTVSRIRTEHFPLTLESARPSHTSQYLCAYSPPGRWNEQFFGPGTRLTVL.

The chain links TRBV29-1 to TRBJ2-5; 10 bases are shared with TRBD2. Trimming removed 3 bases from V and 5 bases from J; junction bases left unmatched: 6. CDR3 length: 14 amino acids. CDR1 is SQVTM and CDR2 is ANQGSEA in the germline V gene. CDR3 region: CSVDSSGSYETQYF. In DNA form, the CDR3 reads TGCAGCGTTGATTCTAGCGGGAGTTATGAGACCCAGTACTTC.

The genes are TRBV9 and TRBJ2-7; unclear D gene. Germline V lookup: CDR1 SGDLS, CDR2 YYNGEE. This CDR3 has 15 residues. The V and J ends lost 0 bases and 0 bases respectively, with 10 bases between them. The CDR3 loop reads CASSVEFGSSYEQYF. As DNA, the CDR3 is TGTGCCAGCAGCGTAGAGTTCGGCAGCTCCTACGAGCAGTACTTC.